What follows is one TCR beta chain and its context. Its antigen is unknown. The data were obtained in a study of Ad26.COV2.S vaccination and SARS-CoV-2 variants. Looking at the study overall: Trial arm assignment for the donor was COV1001 Ad26.COV2.S. Once or twice, 56 days apart, Ad26.COV2.S was delivered intramuscularly. General observations from the study: Greater spike-specific TCR breadth was seen in vaccine recipients than in placebo recipients.

This CDR3 region has 14 residues. Trimming took off 2 bases at V and 5 bases at J, with 10 bases between the two ends. Germline CDR1 is GTSNPN and CDR2 is SVGIG (reference sequence). Assay: immunoSEQ multiplex PCR; the TCRdb copy retains only in-frame clones and omits some. This table has 250,000 to 300,000 clones, over 75% appearing once. The treatment here: some 19 received Ad26.COV2.S at low or high dose, single or two shots; about 5 received placebo; per-sample allocation not given. Day 63 after the first injection of vaccine or placebo was the sampling time. What was given as vaccine was an Ad26 vector encoding Wuhan-strain SARS-CoV-2 spike.

This clonotype originated in a person aged 18-65 years who received the Ad26.COV2.S COVID-19 vaccine or a placebo. Sequencing was performed on peripheral blood, taken in a trial of Ad26.COV2.S vaccine versus placebo. The chain has TRBV30 and TRBJ1-6; unclear D gene. CDR3 in DNA: TGTGCCTGGAGTCCCCAAACGGATAATTCACCCCTCCACTTT. This translates into CAWSPQTDNSPLHF.